Listed below are T cell receptor beta chains from one sample, sequenced in a study of post-analysis software for immune sequencing data. Each CDR3 protein gets one entry after TCRdb re-called the PCR reads with MiXCR. The sample has 750,000 to 900,000 distinct CDR3 sequences; about 43% are singletons. Material for sequencing was blood. The receptors derive from a girl under 18 with multiple sclerosis. CDR3s include the opening cysteine and the closing phenylalanine or tryptophan. The order of the fields is J gene, V gene, D gene, clone size, CDR3 protein, CDR3 DNA. A D gene is named only where the DNA matches it firmly. The size of a clone is reported for some rows only, either as once, few or many, or as a class for expanded clones.

J: TRBJ2-5
V: TRBV29-1
D: TRBD1
size: once
CDR3: CSEATGLGETQYF
DNA: TGCAGCGAAGCGACAGGGCTAGGAGAGACCCAGTACTTC

J: TRBJ2-7
V: TRBV7-2
D: TRBD2
size: .
CDR3: CASSLRPSGTYEQYF
DNA: TGTGCCAGCAGCTTAAGGCCTAGCGGCACCTACGAGCAGTACTTC

J: TRBJ2-1
V: TRBV6-6
D: .
size: .
CDR3: CASSYQEQFF
DNA: TGTGCCAGCAGTTACCAGGAGCAGTTCTTC

J: TRBJ2-1
V: TRBV7-9
D: .
size: .
CDR3: CASSLQVNEQFF
DNA: TGTGCCAGCAGCTTACAAGTAAATGAGCAGTTCTTC

J: TRBJ2-5
V: TRBV9
D: .
size: few
CDR3: CASSVDGSVETQYF
DNA: TGTGCCAGCAGCGTAGACGGATCGGTGGAGACCCAGTACTTC

J: TRBJ1-2
V: TRBV12-3/TRBV12-4
D: .
size: few
CDR3: CASRGRLGANYGYTF
DNA: TGTGCCAGCAGAGGGCGATTGGGAGCTAACTATGGCTACACCTTC

J: TRBJ2-7
V: TRBV7-6
D: TRBD2
size: .
CDR3: CASSLGTSGPGSIEQYF
DNA: TGTGCCAGCAGCTTAGGCACTAGCGGACCGGGGAGCATCGAGCAGTACTTC

J: TRBJ2-7
V: TRBV11-2
D: TRBD2
size: .
CDR3: CASSLVPGGSHEQYF
DNA: TGTGCCAGCAGCTTAGTACCGGGAGGGAGTCACGAGCAGTACTTC

J: TRBJ2-3
V: TRBV20-1
D: TRBD2
size: .
CDR3: CSALSGRGLREADTQYF
DNA: TGCAGTGCTCTTAGCGGGAGAGGACTCCGCGAGGCAGATACGCAGTATTTT

J: TRBJ2-7
V: TRBV27
D: .
size: few
CDR3: CASSSPPDEQYF
DNA: TGTGCCAGCAGTTCCCCTCCGGACGAGCAGTACTTC

J: TRBJ2-7
V: TRBV19
D: TRBD1
size: .
CDR3: CVSSAGTGGNALTYEQYF
DNA: TGTGTCAGTAGTGCCGGGACAGGGGGAAATGCACTGACCTACGAGCAGTACTTC

J: TRBJ2-1
V: TRBV20-1
D: .
size: .
CDR3: CSARGASYNEQFF
DNA: TGCAGTGCTAGGGGCGCCTCCTACAATGAGCAGTTCTTC

J: TRBJ1-1
V: TRBV11-2
D: .
size: .
CDR3: CASSPGGGTNTEAFF
DNA: TGTGCCAGCAGCCCCGGGGGGGGGACGAACACTGAAGCTTTCTTT

J: TRBJ1-2
V: TRBV28
D: .
size: few
CDR3: CASSSRGSGFLYGYTF
DNA: TGTGCCAGCAGTTCACGGGGTTCGGGCTTCCTCTATGGCTACACCTTC

J: TRBJ1-5
V: TRBV7-6
D: .
size: few
CDR3: CASSLWAGQPQHF
DNA: TGTGCCAGCAGCTTATGGGCAGGGCAGCCCCAGCATTTT

J: TRBJ1-2
V: TRBV12-3/TRBV12-4
D: TRBD1
size: few
CDR3: CASRAPGQGSYGYTF
DNA: TGTGCCAGCAGGGCCCCGGGACAGGGTTCCTATGGCTACACCTTC

J: TRBJ1-5
V: TRBV15
D: .
size: .
CDR3: CATSRGLRRGNQPQHF
DNA: TGTGCCACCAGCAGGGGACTAAGGAGGGGTAATCAGCCCCAGCATTTT

J: TRBJ2-5
V: TRBV2
D: .
size: .
CDR3: CASSEAGGTETQYF
DNA: TGTGCCAGCAGTGAAGCTGGGGGCACGGAGACCCAGTACTTC

J: TRBJ2-7
V: TRBV29-1
D: TRBD1
size: .
CDR3: CSVGTGVEQYF
DNA: TGCAGCGTTGGGACAGGGGTCGAGCAGTACTTC

J: TRBJ1-2
V: TRBV27
D: TRBD1
size: few
CDR3: CASSPGTGHYGYTF
DNA: TGTGCCAGCAGCCCCGGGACAGGGCATTATGGCTACACCTTC

J: TRBJ2-7
V: TRBV7-7
D: .
size: few
CDR3: CARRDTYEQYF
DNA: TGTGCTAGGAGGGACACCTACGAGCAGTACTTC

J: TRBJ2-7
V: TRBV14
D: .
size: .
CDR3: CASSPYISDYEQYF
DNA: TGTGCCAGCAGCCCATATATTTCTGATTACGAGCAGTACTTC

J: TRBJ2-7
V: TRBV5-1
D: TRBD2
size: .
CDR3: CASSLGGGRAAPYEQYF
DNA: TGCGCCAGCAGCTTGGGGGGCGGGAGGGCCGCTCCCTACGAGCAGTACTTC

J: TRBJ1-2
V: TRBV6-5
D: .
size: .
CDR3: CASSYRRFQANYGYTF
DNA: TGTGCCAGCAGTTACCGTAGGTTCCAAGCTAACTATGGCTACACCTTC

J: TRBJ2-5
V: TRBV7-2
D: TRBD1
size: few
CDR3: CASSLPGQSQETQYF
DNA: TGTGCCAGCAGTCTTCCGGGACAGAGTCAAGAGACCCAGTACTTC

J: TRBJ1-2
V: TRBV29-1
D: .
size: .
CDR3: CSVEVKVPARGYTF
DNA: TGCAGCGTTGAAGTTAAGGTACCGGCCCGAGGCTACACCTTC

J: TRBJ1-2
V: TRBV9
D: .
size: .
CDR3: CASSVEPGRGYTF
DNA: TGTGCCAGCAGCGTAGAGCCAGGGCGCGGCTACACCTTC

J: TRBJ2-7
V: TRBV5-1
D: TRBD2
size: .
CDR3: CASSRAGSIRAYEQYF
DNA: TGCGCCAGCAGCCGAGCGGGAAGCATTCGAGCCTACGAGCAGTACTTC

J: TRBJ1-4
V: TRBV5-1
D: .
size: few
CDR3: CASSLGVTTNEKLFF
DNA: TGCGCCAGCAGCTTAGGGGTTACAACTAATGAAAAACTGTTTTTT